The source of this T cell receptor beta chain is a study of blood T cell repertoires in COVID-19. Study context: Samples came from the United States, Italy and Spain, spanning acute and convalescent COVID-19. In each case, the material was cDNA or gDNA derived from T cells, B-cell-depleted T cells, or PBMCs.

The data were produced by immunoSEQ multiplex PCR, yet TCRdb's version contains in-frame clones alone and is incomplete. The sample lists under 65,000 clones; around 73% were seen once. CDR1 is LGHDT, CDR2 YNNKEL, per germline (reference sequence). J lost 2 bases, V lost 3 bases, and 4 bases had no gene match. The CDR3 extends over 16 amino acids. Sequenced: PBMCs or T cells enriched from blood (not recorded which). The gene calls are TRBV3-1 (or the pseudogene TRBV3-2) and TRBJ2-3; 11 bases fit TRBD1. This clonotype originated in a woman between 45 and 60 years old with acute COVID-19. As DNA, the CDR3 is TGTGCCAGCAGCCACGCGGACAGGGGGCACACAGATACGCAGTATTTT. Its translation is CASSHADRGHTDTQYF.